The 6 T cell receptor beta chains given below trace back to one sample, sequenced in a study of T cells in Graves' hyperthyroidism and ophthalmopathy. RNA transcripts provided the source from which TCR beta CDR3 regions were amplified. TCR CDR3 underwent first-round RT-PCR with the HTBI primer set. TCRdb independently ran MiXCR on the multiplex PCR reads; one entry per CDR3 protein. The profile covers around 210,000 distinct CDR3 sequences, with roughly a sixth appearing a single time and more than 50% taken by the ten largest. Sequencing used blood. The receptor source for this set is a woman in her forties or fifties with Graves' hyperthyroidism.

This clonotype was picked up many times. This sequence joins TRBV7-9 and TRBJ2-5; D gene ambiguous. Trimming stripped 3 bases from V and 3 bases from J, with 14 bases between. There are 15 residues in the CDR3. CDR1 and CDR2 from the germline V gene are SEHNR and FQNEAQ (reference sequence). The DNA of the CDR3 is TGTGCCAGCAGCTTGGGATACGGGCAGGAAGAGACCCAGTACTTC. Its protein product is CASSLGYGQEETQYF.

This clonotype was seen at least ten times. Here the CDR3 DNA reads TGTGCCAGCAGTTACTCTGACTCTAGCGGGAGAATAAATGAGCAGTTCTTC. Translated: CASSYSDSSGRINEQFF. This chain connects TRBV6-5 to TRBJ2-1; 10 nucleotides line up with TRBD2. The germline CDR1 and CDR2 sequences are MNHEY and SVGAGI. The CDR3 is 17 residues long. V shed 0 bases, J shed 7 bases, and the junction held 9 bases outside the gene matches.

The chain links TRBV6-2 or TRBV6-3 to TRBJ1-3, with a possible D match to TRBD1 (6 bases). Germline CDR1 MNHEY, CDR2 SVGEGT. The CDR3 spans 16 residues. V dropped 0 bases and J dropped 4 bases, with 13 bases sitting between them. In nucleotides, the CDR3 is TGTGCCAGCAGTTACTCGACAGGCGGAAGGGGAAACACCATATATTTT. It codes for CASSYSTGGRGNTIYF.

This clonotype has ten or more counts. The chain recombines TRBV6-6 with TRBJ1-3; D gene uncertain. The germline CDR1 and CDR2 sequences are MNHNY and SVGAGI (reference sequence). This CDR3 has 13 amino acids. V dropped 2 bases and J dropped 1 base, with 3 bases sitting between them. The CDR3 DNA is TGTGCCAGCAGTTACGGTTCTGGAAACACCATATATTTT. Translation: CASSYGSGNTIYF.

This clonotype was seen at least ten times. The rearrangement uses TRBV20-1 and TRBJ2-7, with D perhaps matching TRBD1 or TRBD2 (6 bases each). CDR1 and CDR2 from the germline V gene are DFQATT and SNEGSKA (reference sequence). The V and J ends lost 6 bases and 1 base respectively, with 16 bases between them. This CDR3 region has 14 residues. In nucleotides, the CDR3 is TGCAGTGCCGAGGGGGGCAGGGGATCCTACGAGCAGTACTTC. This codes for CSAEGGRGSYEQYF.

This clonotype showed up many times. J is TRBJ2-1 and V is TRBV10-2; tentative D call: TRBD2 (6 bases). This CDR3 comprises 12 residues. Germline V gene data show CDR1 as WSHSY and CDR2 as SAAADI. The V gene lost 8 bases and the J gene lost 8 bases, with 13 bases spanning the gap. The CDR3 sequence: CASGRDNYEQFF. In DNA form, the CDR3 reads TGCGCCAGCGGGCGGGATAACTATGAGCAGTTCTTC.